Detailed here is one TCR beta chain. This entry is derived from a study of shared clonotypes between healthy human individuals. On the study more broadly: A donor's plate count was three for CD4 naive and three for CD4 memory; CD8 naive had two and CD8 memory one.

The CDR3 consists of 13 residues. Germline V gene lookup returns CDR1 ENHRY and CDR2 SYGVKD. The V segment lost 7 bases and the J segment 6 bases; nucleotides outside the gene matches: 6. TCRdb's copy holds only in-frame clones and misses some; the assay was immunoSEQ multiplex PCR. The sample lists under 1,100,000 clones, under 80% occurring once. This clonotype was obtained from a man aged 18 to 29 in good health. Sequencing used memory CD4+ T cells sorted from blood. Subset indicated: CD45RA-negative fraction. This chain joins TRBV10-3 and TRBJ2-1; TRBD2 aligns across 7 bases. In nucleotides, the CDR3 is TGTGCCATCACCTCCGGGGGGTCCAATGAGCAGTTCTTC. As protein: CAITSGGSNEQFF.